This entry describes one T cell receptor (beta chain). Per the authors' pipeline: Nucleated cell counts were estimated from reference gene primer amplification. TCRdb's copy holds only in-frame clones and misses some; the assay was immunoSEQ multiplex PCR. The DNA gave D and trimming, while V, J and clone size come from that table. The sample has about 99,000 clones, roughly nine tenths seen once. This entry is derived from a study of blood T cell repertoires in COVID-19. As for the study in general: Italy, Spain and the United States were the sources of the convalescent and acute COVID-19 samples. From T cells, B-cell-depleted T cells, or PBMCs came the material, which was cDNA or gDNA.

Trimming took off 5 bases at V and 5 bases at J, with 11 bases between the two ends. The CDR3 totals 13 residues. The source material was peripheral blood. The rearrangement links TRBV12-3 or TRBV12-4 to TRBJ2-3, with D possibly TRBD1 on 6 matching bases. The TCR originated in a human donor in a cohort sampled during active COVID-19. CDR3 in amino acids: CASSPQGKDTQYF. As DNA, the CDR3 is TGTGCCAGCAGTCCCCAGGGGAAAGATACGCAGTATTTT.